This record looks at one T cell receptor beta chain sequence and its context. Each sorted subset replicate got 200 ng genomic DNA, tens of thousands of genomes. The repertoire was sequenced with immunoSEQ multiplex PCR; TCRdb's copy has only in-frame clones and lacks some. Of about 2,200,000 clones listed, 93% are singletons. These data originate in a study of shared clonotypes between healthy human individuals. CD45RO negativity and positive selection for CCR7 defined naive CD8 cells, a population that excluded terminally differentiated effector memory CD45RA+ cells. Sequenced: naive CD8+ T cells from PBMCs. The clonotype originates from a man aged 18 to 29 in good health. Some clones in this sample may be carry-over from other donors' samples.

The DNA for the CDR3 is TGTGCCAGCAGTTTACGGACTAGCGTTACGGGCACAGATACGCAGTATTTT. Amino acid sequence: CASSLRTSVTGTDTQYF. The gene calls are TRBV28 and TRBJ2-3; TRBD2 matches at 9 bases. This CDR3 contains 17 residues. Germline V lookup: CDR1 MDHEN, CDR2 SYDVKM. Germline trimming cut 2 bases from V and 1 base from J; bases unmatched to any gene: 7.